Below, one T cell receptor beta chain is given with its context. Some clones are missing from TCRdb's copy, which holds only in-frame ones; the method was immunoSEQ multiplex PCR. The sample shows tens of thousands of clones, 82% of them seen only once. The germline CDR1 and CDR2 sequences are MNHNS and SASEGT. V gave up 6 bases and J gave up 1 base, with 13 bases separating them. There are 15 residues in the CDR3. This sample was included in a study of PD-L1 blockade in urothelial cancer. Study-wide background: Most patients, about 85% of the 29, were males with bladder-origin cancer. At 3 weeks after treatment start (second dose) and again at 6 weeks, blood was analyzed.

The J gene is TRBJ2-1, the V gene TRBV6-1, with a possible D match to TRBD1 (6 bases). Sequencing was performed on PBMCs, taken around atezolizumab (anti-PD-L1) treatment. The clonotype comes from a man between 65 and 85 years old with urothelial cancer. The CDR3 nucleotides are TGTGCCAGCAGATTAGAACAGGGATCCTACAATGAGCAGTTCTTC. This encodes CASRLEQGSYNEQFF.